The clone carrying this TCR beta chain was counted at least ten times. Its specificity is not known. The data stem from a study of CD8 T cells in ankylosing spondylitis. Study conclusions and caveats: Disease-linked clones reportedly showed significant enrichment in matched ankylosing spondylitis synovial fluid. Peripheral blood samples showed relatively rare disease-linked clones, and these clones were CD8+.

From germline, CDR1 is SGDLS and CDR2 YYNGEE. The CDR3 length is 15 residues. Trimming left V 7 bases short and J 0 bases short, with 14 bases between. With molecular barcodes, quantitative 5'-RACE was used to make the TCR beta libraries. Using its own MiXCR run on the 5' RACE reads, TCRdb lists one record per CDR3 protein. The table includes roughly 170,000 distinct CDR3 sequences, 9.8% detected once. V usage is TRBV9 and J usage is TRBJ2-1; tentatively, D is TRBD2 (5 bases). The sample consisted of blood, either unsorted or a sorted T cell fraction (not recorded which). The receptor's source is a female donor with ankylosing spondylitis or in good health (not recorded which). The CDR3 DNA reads TGTGCCAGCGTCGGCGAGGGTAGCTCCTACAATGAGCAGTTCTTC. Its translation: CASVGEGSSYNEQFF.